This T cell receptor beta chain comes out of a study of Tregs in tolerant kidney transplant recipients. Sequenced by immunoSEQ multiplex PCR; TCRdb stores in-frame clones only, minus some. Of tens of thousands of clones listed, nearly 98% were seen once; the top ten hold roughly 0.6%. This CDR3 spans 14 amino acids. V was cut by 3 bases and J by 6 bases, with 12 bases left in between. Germline values: CDR1 KGHSH, CDR2 LQKENI. Notes on the study in general: The most relevant donor-specific Treg TCRbeta repertoire apparently came from expansion with activated donor B cells. For some patients, primers changed over time, blocking nucleotide-level comparison. Validation in larger populations is needed because few patients were studied. No direct test of biological reproducibility was done here.

As regards this clone: What it binds is not known.

This chain joins TRBV18 and TRBJ1-5; D is possibly TRBD1 (6 bases). This specimen was CD4+ T cells from blood, taken before the transplant. The sequence was obtained from a human donor who received a combined kidney and bone marrow transplant. The CDR3 bases are TGTGCCAGCTCACCCCTACAGGGCAGTCAGCCCCAGCATTTT. Its protein is CASSPLQGSQPQHF.